This T cell receptor (beta chain) was sequenced during a study of cytomegalovirus exposure and HLA in healthy donors. Findings of the study overall: Among immune exposure information, only CMV serostatus was available. Three of the chains that were CMV-associated were confirmed in vitro to be specific for CMV antigens.

Amplification used 60 Vbeta primers and 13 Jbeta primers. Here immunoSEQ multiplex PCR was the method, and the copy in TCRdb shows in-frame clones only, minus some. The sample has 100,000 to 150,000 clones, about three quarters seen once; the top ten hold over 0.9%. This clone was picked up one time. The antigen remains undetermined. The sequenced sample consisted of PBMCs. This receptor was identified in a human donor in good health.

The chain's CDR3 is CASSQEETGGIYGYTF. In nucleotides, the CDR3 is TGTGCCAGCAGCCAAGAGGAGACAGGGGGTATCTATGGCTACACCTTC. The genes are TRBV4-2 and TRBJ1-2, with 9 bases that match TRBD1. This CDR3 contains 16 residues. With 0 bases clipped from V and 4 bases from J, the junction kept 6 bases outside the gene matches. Germline CDR1 LGHNA, CDR2 YNFKEQ.